Below are 19 T cell receptor beta chains sequenced from a single sample in a study of control samples from healthy donors and cancer patients. Profiling relied on immunoSEQ multiplex PCR, and the TCRdb table lists in-frame clones only, not all of them. This table has 50,000 or so clones, nearly 90% appearing once. Specimen: blood. The receptor source for this set is a man aged 50-59 years in good health.

This clone was recorded once. Additional DNA sequences in this sample encode the identical CDR3. As DNA, the CDR3 is TGTGCCAGTCGGCCGCGGGGGGACTACGAGCAGTACTTC. This sequence encodes CASRPRGDYEQYF. This chain connects TRBV12-3 or TRBV12-4 to TRBJ2-7; the match to TRBD2 covers 8 bases. The V and J ends lost 9 bases and 3 bases, in that order; junction bases with no gene match: 7. This CDR3 contains 13 residues.

This chain connects TRBV18 to TRBJ2-3; 8 bases align to TRBD2. The length of the CDR3 is 15 residues. J lost 3 bases, V lost 3 bases, and 5 bases had no gene match. Per germline, CDR1 KGHSH and CDR2 LQKENI. The CDR3 is CASSPLREGTDTQYF. Written as DNA, the CDR3 is TGTGCCAGCTCACCGCTACGGGAGGGTACAGATACGCAGTATTTT.

J is TRBJ2-1 and V is TRBV24-1, with TRBD2 identical over 9 bases. CDR1 is KGHDR, CDR2 SFDVKD, per germline. The length of the CDR3 is 19 residues. V was pared by 2 bases and J by 3 bases, with 13 bases of the junction left unmatched. CDR3 region: CATSDSHPSGVSIYNEQFF. The CDR3 nucleotides are TGTGCCACCAGTGATTCCCACCCTAGCGGGGTCTCTATCTACAATGAGCAGTTCTTC.

The rearrangement joins TRBV7-2 to TRBJ2-1; TRBD2 matches at 10 bases. Per germline, CDR1 SGHTA and CDR2 FQGNSA. The CDR3 sequence is 15 residues long. The trim removed 4 bases at V and 4 bases at J, leaving 4 bases unmatched. This CDR3 is CASSSVAGGYNEQFF. In nucleotides, the CDR3 is TGTGCCAGCAGCTCGGTAGCGGGGGGATACAATGAGCAGTTCTTC.

The chain is built from TRBV24-1 and TRBJ2-1, with unresolved D. V lost 4 bases, J lost 5 bases, and 5 bases lay in between. This CDR3 has 12 residues. Per germline, CDR1 KGHDR and CDR2 SFDVKD. The CDR3 loop reads CATSDRNNEQFF. CDR3 nucleotides: TGTGCCACCAGTGACCGGAACAATGAGCAGTTCTTC.

This clone was seen a handful of times. V usage is TRBV30 and J usage is TRBJ2-1; 15 positions agree with TRBD2. The CDR3 consists of 15 residues. V shed 7 bases and J 9 bases; nucleotides not matched to a gene: 10. Per germline, CDR1 GTSNPN and CDR2 SVGIG (reference sequence). DNA for the CDR3: TGTGCCTCCAAAAGCGGACTAGCGGGAGGGAGTGAGCAGTTCTTC. Translation gives CASKSGLAGGSEQFF.

CDR3 sequence reads: CASSLGGSYGYTF. CDR3 bases: TGTGCCAGCAGCTTGGGGGGAAGCTATGGCTACACCTTC. This chain uses TRBV11-2 with TRBJ1-2, with D possibly matching TRBD1 (5 bases). CDR3 length: 13 amino acids. V was cut by 3 bases and J by 4 bases, with 9 bases left in between. Germline CDR1 reads SGHAT; CDR2 reads FQNNGV. Based on the CDR3 plus reference TRBV11-2 and TRBJ1-2, the full variable domain is EAGVAQSPRYKIIEKRQSVAFWCNPISGHATLYWYQQILGQGPKLLIQFQNNGVVDDSQLPKDRFSAERLKGVDSTLKIQPAKLEDSAVYLCASSLGGSYGYTFGSGTRLTVV.

This clone has just one count. J is TRBJ1-3 and V is TRBV28, with D perhaps TRBD1 (5 bases). With 5 bases removed from V and 4 bases from J, the gap between germline ends came to 24 bases. The V gene's germline CDR1 is MDHEN and CDR2 SYDVKM. The CDR3 covers 18 residues. CDR3 region: CASSPNTPPGTAGNTIYF. DNA for the CDR3: TGTGCCAGCAGTCCTAATACCCCGCCCGGGACGGCAGGAAACACCATATATTTT.

This clone was recorded once. The chain carries TRBV12-3 or TRBV12-4 and TRBJ1-5; possibly TRBD1 for D (5 bases). Trimming removed 4 bases at V and 4 bases at J, with 8 bases between. The CDR3 consists of 13 residues. CDR3 nucleotides: TGTGCCAGCAGTTACCGGGGGAATCAGCCCCAGCATTTT. This sequence encodes CASSYRGNQPQHF.

This sequence joins TRBV11-2 and TRBJ2-7, with 10 bases aligning to TRBD1. The CDR3 extends over 16 amino acids. V shed 0 bases, J shed 5 bases, and the junction held 7 bases outside the gene matches. CDR1 SGHAT and CDR2 FQNNGV come from the germline V gene. The CDR3 here is CASSLDLRTGGNEQYF. As DNA, the CDR3 is TGTGCCAGCAGCTTAGATTTGAGGACAGGGGGAAACGAGCAGTACTTC.

V is TRBV5-1 and J is TRBJ1-6; D gene unclear. CDR1 and CDR2 from the germline V gene are SGHRS and YFSETQ. Between the trimmed V and J ends, which lost 0 bases and 8 bases, there was a span of 12 bases. There are 15 residues in the CDR3. The CDR3 spells CASSLVANSDSPLHF. For the CDR3, the DNA is TGCGCCAGCAGCTTGGTTGCCAATTCGGATTCACCCCTCCACTTT.

The chain has TRBV9 and TRBJ1-2; D not resolved. Looked up from germline, CDR1 is SGDLS and CDR2 is YYNGEE. Trimming cost V 4 bases and J 0 bases, with 13 bases left between them. The CDR3 contains 15 residues. CDR3 nucleotide sequence: TGTGCCAGCAGCCCGCAGAGGATTCCTAACTATGGCTACACCTTC. This translates into CASSPQRIPNYGYTF.

The chain joins TRBV7-9 to TRBJ1-1, with a possible D match to TRBD1 (5 bases). This CDR3 has 15 residues. Germline V lookup: CDR1 SEHNR, CDR2 FQNEAQ (reference sequence). The V and J ends lost 1 base and 5 bases respectively, with 14 bases between them. The CDR3 loop is CASSLGAGMMTEAFF. CDR3 DNA: TGTGCCAGCAGCTTAGGCGCAGGGATGATGACTGAAGCTTTCTTT.

This chain joins TRBV2 and TRBJ1-4; 9 nucleotides line up with TRBD1. The CDR3 loop spans 13 amino acids. From germline, CDR1 is SNHLY and CDR2 FYNNEI. J was trimmed by 5 bases and V by 8 bases; bases with no gene match: 3. The CDR3 bases are TGTGCCAGCTATGGACAGGGGAATGAAAAACTGTTTTTT. This translates into CASYGQGNEKLFF.

The chain uses TRBV28 and TRBJ2-7; D is uncertain. The CDR3 has 10 residues. Trimming removed 5 bases at V and 5 bases at J, with 4 bases between. Per germline, CDR1 MDHEN and CDR2 SYDVKM. This CDR3 is CASSAHEQYF. CDR3 sequence (DNA): TGTGCCAGCAGTGCCCACGAGCAGTACTTC.

The rearrangement joins TRBV19 to TRBJ2-5; 9 bases agree with TRBD1. The CDR3 has 15 amino acids. Looked up from germline, CDR1 is LNHDA and CDR2 is SQIVND (reference sequence). Trimming removed 3 bases from V and 5 bases from J; junction bases left unmatched: 7. The CDR3 loop is CASSIRTGGRETQYF. The CDR3 DNA reads as TGTGCCAGTAGTATTCGCACAGGGGGCAGGGAGACCCAGTACTTC.

This chain links TRBV2 with TRBJ1-1; D is possibly TRBD1 (5 bases). Germline CDR1 and CDR2: SNHLY and FYNNEI. The V end lost 4 bases, the J end lost 4 bases, and 13 bases lay between the germline ends. The CDR3 totals 14 residues. DNA of the CDR3: TGTGCCAGCAGTGGACAGAGGGCGGCCACTGAAGCTTTCTTT. It encodes CASSGQRAATEAFF. The full variable domain, with the rest looked up from reference TRBV2 and TRBJ1-1, is EPEVTQTPSHQVTQMGQEVILRCVPISNHLYFYWYRQILGQKVEFLVSFYNNEISEKSEIFDDQFSVERPDGSNFTLKIRSTKLEDSAMYFCASSGQRAATEAFFGQGTRLTVV.

The rearrangement joins TRBV28 to TRBJ2-7; D remains ambiguous. The CDR3 runs to 14 residues. The V and J ends lost 4 bases and 2 bases respectively, with 12 bases between them. Looked up from germline, CDR1 is MDHEN and CDR2 is SYDVKM. The CDR3 bases are TGTGCCAGCAGTTCCGGGCAAGCCACCTACGAGCAGTACTTC. Translation gives CASSSGQATYEQYF. The whole variable domain, filled in from reference TRBV28 and TRBJ2-7, reads DVKVTQSSRYLVKRTGEKVFLECVQDMDHENMFWYRQDPGLGLRLIYFSYDVKMKEKGDIPEGYSVSREKKERFSLILESASTNQTSMYLCASSSGQATYEQYFGPGTRLTVT.

V is TRBV5-6 and J is TRBJ2-7, with 9 bases identical to TRBD2. With 3 bases clipped from V and 5 bases from J, the junction kept 15 bases outside the gene matches. Germline V gene data show CDR1 as SGHDT and CDR2 as YYEEEE. There are 17 residues in the CDR3. In DNA form, the CDR3 reads TGTGCCAGCAGCTGGCGGGGACTAGCAGACTCAGCCCACGAGCAGTACTTC. Encoded protein: CASSWRGLADSAHEQYF.